This TCR beta chain derives from a study of OX40 agonist ivuxolimab in advanced cancers. Exclusion of a patient followed from autoimmune disease history or systemic immunosuppression. This CDR3 comprises 13 residues. Germline-derived CDR1 and CDR2 are SGHTA and FQGNSA. Trimming took 6 bases from V and 3 from J, leaving 11 bases between them. Measured with immunoSEQ multiplex PCR; TCRdb has only the in-frame clones, and not every one. The data show 66,000 or so clones, 82% seen once. The sample was CD4+ or CD8+ T cells sorted from blood, taken in a trial of the OX40 agonist ivuxolimab. This chain joins TRBV7-2 and TRBJ1-2, with D unresolved. The receptor was isolated from an adult with an advanced solid tumor such as melanoma, head and neck, liver or kidney cancer. The CDR3 coding sequence is TGTGCCAGCAGGATTACAGACCACTATGGCTACACCTTC. This gives the protein CASRITDHYGYTF. Filled out from reference TRBV7-2 and TRBJ1-2, the complete variable domain reads GAGVSQSPSNKVTEKGKDVELRCDPISGHTALYWYRQSLGQGLEFLIYFQGNSAPDKSGLPSDRFSAERTGGSVSTLTIQRTQQEDSAVYLCASRITDHYGYTFGSGTRLTVV.